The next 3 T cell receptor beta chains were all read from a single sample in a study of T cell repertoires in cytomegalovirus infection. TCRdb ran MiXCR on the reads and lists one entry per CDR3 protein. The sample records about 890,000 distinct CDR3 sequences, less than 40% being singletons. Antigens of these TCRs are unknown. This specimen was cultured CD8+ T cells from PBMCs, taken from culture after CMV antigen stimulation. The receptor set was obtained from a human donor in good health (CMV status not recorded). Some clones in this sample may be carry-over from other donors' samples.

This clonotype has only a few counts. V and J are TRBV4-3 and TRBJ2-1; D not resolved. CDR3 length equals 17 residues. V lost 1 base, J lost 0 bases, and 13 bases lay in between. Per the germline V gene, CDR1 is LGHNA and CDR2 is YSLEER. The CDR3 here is CASSQAWAASSYNEQFF. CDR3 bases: TGCGCCAGCAGCCAAGCCTGGGCGGCTAGCTCCTACAATGAGCAGTTCTTC.

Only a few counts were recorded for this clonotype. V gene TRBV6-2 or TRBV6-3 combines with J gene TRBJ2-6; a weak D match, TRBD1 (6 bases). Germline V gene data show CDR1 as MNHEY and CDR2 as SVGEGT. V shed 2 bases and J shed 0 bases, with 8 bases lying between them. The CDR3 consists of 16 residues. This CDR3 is CASSYRGSSGANVLTF. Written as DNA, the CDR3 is TGTGCCAGCAGTTACAGGGGGAGCTCTGGGGCCAACGTCCTGACTTTC.

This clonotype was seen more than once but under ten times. CDR3 coding DNA: TGTGCCAGCACCTCCCCCCGACAGGGGGCCGGCGAGCAGTACTTC. This encodes CASTSPRQGAGEQYF. The genes are TRBV7-9 and TRBJ2-7, with 10 nucleotides matching TRBD1. The CDR3 is made up of 15 amino acids. Per germline, CDR1 SEHNR and CDR2 FQNEAQ (reference sequence). J lost 6 bases, V lost 7 bases, and 12 bases had no gene match.